This paragraph covers one TCR beta chain sequence. Its antigen is unidentified. The sample originates from a study of identical twins. Whole-study results and caveats: The study based its conclusions on cross-sectional statistical analysis and did not follow the same donors. Sequences that were beta out-of-frame showed weaker excess twin sharing.

Germline loops: CDR1 SGHTA, CDR2 FQGNSA. Trimming removed 7 bases from V and 0 bases from J; junction bases left unmatched: 9. The CDR3 consists of 15 residues. TCRdb fed the 5' RACE reads into MiXCR, producing one record per CDR3 protein. The sample includes 250,000 or so distinct CDR3 sequences, about 8.3% of them seen just once. These data were likewise used in another study, on yellow fever vaccine responses in identical twins.

The gene calls are TRBV7-2 and TRBJ2-7; 7 positions agree with TRBD2. The receptor's source is a woman under 30 in good health. Material: CD8+ T cells sorted from blood. The CDR3 sequence is CASMASGASSYEQYF. The CDR3 DNA is TGTGCCAGCATGGCTAGCGGTGCGAGCTCCTACGAGCAGTACTTC.